A few counts support the clone carrying this T cell receptor beta chain. Its antigen is undetermined. The sample is drawn from a study of cytomegalovirus exposure and HLA in healthy donors. Both 60 Vbeta primers and 13 Jbeta primers went into the PCR. Produced via immunoSEQ multiplex PCR; TCRdb's table is partial and in-frame only. The sample holds some 93,000 clones, around three fifths seen once. Germline lookup yields CDR1 LNHNV and CDR2 YYDKDF (reference sequence). V lost 0 bases to trimming and J lost 2 bases; unmatched junction nucleotides: 7. CDR3 size: 17 residues. General study findings and limits: The number of N-insertions in an Asian-associated ancestry cluster was reportedly below the roughly 670-donor mean in a later analysis.

Sequencing used PBMCs. The chain combines TRBV15 with TRBJ2-5; the match to TRBD1 covers 9 bases. This TCR derives from a boy younger than 18 in good health and CMV-seropositive. CDR3 nucleotide sequence: TGTGCCACCAGCAGAGATGCGCCTGGACAGGGGCAAGAGACCCAGTACTTC. Protein: CATSRDAPGQGQETQYF.